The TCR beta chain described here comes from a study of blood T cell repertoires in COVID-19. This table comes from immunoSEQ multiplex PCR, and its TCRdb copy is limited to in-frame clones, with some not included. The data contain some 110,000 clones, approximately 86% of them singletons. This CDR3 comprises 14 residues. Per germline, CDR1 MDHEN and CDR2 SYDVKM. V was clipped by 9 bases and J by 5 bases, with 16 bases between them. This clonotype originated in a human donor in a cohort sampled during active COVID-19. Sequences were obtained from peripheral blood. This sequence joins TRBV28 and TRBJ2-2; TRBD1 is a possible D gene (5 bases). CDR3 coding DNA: TGTGCCAGTAGACCAGGGTGGGGTACCGGGGAGCTGTTTTTT. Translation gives CASRPGWGTGELFF.